This TCR beta chain emerged from a study of radiotherapy plus CTLA-4 blockade in lung cancer. Libraries were prepared by immunoSEQ multiplex PCR; TCRdb keeps only in-frame clonotypes and omits some of them. The sample includes around 78,000 clones, around 76% of them seen just once. Germline CDR1 and CDR2: GTSNPN and SVGIG (reference sequence). V lost 0 bases, J lost 4 bases, and 2 bases stayed unmatched. This CDR3 is 16 amino acids long. As concerns this clone: Its antigen is unidentified.

Study results and limitations: Response, reportedly, was best predicted by interferon-beta along with early blood T cell clone dynamics. Expansion in blood of tumor-derived TCR clones was seen after radiotherapy plus ipilimumab.

CTLA-4 blockade with ipilimumab, together with focal radiation, was given to patients with chemo-refractory metastatic non-small-cell lung cancer. The receptor was derived from a human donor with non-small cell lung cancer who had a partial response to radiotherapy plus ipilimumab. Some clones in this sample may be carry-over from other donors' samples. The material was peripheral blood, obtained from a patient treated with radiotherapy plus ipilimumab. The V and J genes are TRBV30 and TRBJ2-3, with 15 bases lining up with TRBD2. The CDR3 sequence: CAWSVGLAGGPDTQYF. The CDR3 DNA reads as TGTGCCTGGAGTGTTGGACTAGCGGGAGGGCCAGATACGCAGTATTTT.